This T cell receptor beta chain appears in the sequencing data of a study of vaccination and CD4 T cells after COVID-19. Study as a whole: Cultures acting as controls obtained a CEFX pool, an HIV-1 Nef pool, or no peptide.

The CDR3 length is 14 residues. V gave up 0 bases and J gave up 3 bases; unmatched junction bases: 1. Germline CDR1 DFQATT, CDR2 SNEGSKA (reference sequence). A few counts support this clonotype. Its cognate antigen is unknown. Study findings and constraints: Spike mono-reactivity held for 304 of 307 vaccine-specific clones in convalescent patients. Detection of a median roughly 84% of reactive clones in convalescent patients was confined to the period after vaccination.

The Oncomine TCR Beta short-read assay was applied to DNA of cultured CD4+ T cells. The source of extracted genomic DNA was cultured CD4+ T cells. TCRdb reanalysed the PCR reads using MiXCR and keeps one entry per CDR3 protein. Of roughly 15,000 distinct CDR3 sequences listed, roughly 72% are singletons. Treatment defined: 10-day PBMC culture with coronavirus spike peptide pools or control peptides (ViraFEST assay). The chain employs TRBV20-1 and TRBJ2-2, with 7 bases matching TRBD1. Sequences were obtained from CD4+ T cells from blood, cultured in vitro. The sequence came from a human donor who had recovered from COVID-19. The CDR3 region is CSARDRGYTGELFF. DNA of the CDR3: TGCAGTGCTAGAGACAGGGGGTACACCGGGGAGCTGTTTTTT.